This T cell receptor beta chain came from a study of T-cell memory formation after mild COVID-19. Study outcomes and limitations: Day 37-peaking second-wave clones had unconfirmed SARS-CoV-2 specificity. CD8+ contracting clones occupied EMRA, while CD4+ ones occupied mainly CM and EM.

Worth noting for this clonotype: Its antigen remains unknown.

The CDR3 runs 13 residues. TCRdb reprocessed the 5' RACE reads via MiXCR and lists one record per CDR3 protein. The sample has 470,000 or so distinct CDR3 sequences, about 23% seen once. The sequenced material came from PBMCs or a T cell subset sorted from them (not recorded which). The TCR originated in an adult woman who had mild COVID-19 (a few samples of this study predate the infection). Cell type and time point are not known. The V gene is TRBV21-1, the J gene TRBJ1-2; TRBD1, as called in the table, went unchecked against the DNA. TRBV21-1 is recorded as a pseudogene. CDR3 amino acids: CASSKGPGFGYTF. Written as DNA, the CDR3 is TGTGCCAGCAGCAAAGGTCCGGGCTTCGGCTACACCTTC.